This T cell receptor beta chain was identified in a study of cytomegalovirus exposure and HLA in healthy donors. On this clone itself: Its antigen remains unidentified.

The PCR made use of 60 Vbeta and 13 Jbeta primers. The protocol was immunoSEQ multiplex PCR, while the TCRdb copy is restricted to in-frame clones and leaves out a portion. The table lists around 150,000 clones, roughly four fifths of them singletons. Germline V gives CDR1 MNHEY, CDR2 SVGAGI. The CDR3 has 13 residues. Trimming stripped 0 bases from V and 3 bases from J, with 6 bases between. Study-wide results and caveats: V- and J-gene trimming of TCR beta was linked (in a later analysis) to a missense DCLRE1C variant. Most of the TCR beta V segments (in an earlier analysis) were productive either about 87% or about 30% of the time. Through in vitro validation, a few CMV-associated chains were shown to be specific for CMV antigens. Across donors, most TCRs were seen rarely, yet some public ones were widespread.

The sequencing input was PBMCs. The J gene is TRBJ2-7, the V gene TRBV6-5; D remains ambiguous. This receptor was obtained from a woman aged 18-29 years in good health and CMV-seronegative. CDR3: CASSYSHSYEQYF. CDR3 bases: TGTGCCAGCAGTTACTCGCACAGCTACGAGCAGTACTTC.